Described below is a single TCR beta chain sequence and its context. Antigen specificity is unknown. These data belong to a study of cytomegalovirus exposure and HLA in healthy donors. The CDR3 loop spans 15 amino acids. Trimming left V 0 bases short and J 7 bases short, with 15 bases between. CDR1 MNHEY and CDR2 SVGAGI come from the germline V gene. PCR amplification relied on 60 Vbeta primers (plus 13 Jbeta primers). The assay was immunoSEQ multiplex PCR, and TCRdb's table has in-frame clones only and misses some. The sample lists 110,000 or so clones, about 68% occurring once. General study results and limits: Usually a TCR sequence was rare, but some public TCRs were found in many donors. The majority of CMV-associated TCR beta chains were reported as apparently HLA-restricted in a later analysis.

The sample taken for sequencing was PBMCs. The clonotype was recovered from a woman between 35 and 50 years old in good health and CMV-seropositive. The chain carries TRBV6-5 and TRBJ1-2; the D gene is possibly TRBD1 (6 bases). The CDR3 protein is CASSYSNQGFGGYTF. The DNA of the CDR3 is TGTGCCAGCAGTTACTCGAATCAGGGGTTTGGTGGCTACACCTTC.